The 4 T cell receptor beta chains below all came from one sample that was sequenced in a study of CXCR3-negative and CXCR3-positive naive CD8 T cells. The authors made the TRB cDNA libraries by 5' RACE using UMI labels. TCRdb derives one entry per CDR3 protein from the 5' RACE reads, leaving out DNA. Its table lists about 8,000 distinct CDR3 sequences. What was sequenced was naive CXCR3- CD8+ T cells from blood. Subset specified: CD45RO-CCR7+CD27+CD95- naive CD8+ T cells lacking CXCR3 (TNR3-). The receptors originated from a human donor in good health. Some clones in this sample may be carry-over from other donors' samples.

The gene calls are TRBV5-1 and TRBJ2-1; the D call from TCRdb, TRBD1, cannot be confirmed without DNA. Germline CDR1 SGHRS, CDR2 YFSETQ. The CDR3 runs to 16 residues. The CDR3: CASSLGPLSPDNEQFF.

Considering frequency, this clonotype is medium-sized. The chain recombines TRBV19 with TRBJ2-1. Germline CDR1 is LNHDA and CDR2 is SQIVND (reference sequence). The CDR3 consists of 16 residues. CDR3 region: CASSIGFGVTYNEQFF.

This clonotype is deemed medium-sized by its frequency. The chain links TRBV27 to TRBJ2-3; TCRdb selects TRBD2, and the lack of DNA leaves this call unchecked. Germline lookup yields CDR1 MNHEY and CDR2 SMNVEV (reference sequence). CDR3 length: 14 residues. This CDR3 reads CASSRAGTTDTQYF.

This chain uses TRBV29-1 with TRBJ2-3. The CDR3 runs to 13 residues. Germline V lookup: CDR1 SQVTM, CDR2 ANQGSEA. The CDR3 sequence is CSVKVTSTDTQYF.